Below, 3 T cell receptor beta chains from the same sample are listed, as sequenced in a study of cytomegalovirus exposure and HLA in healthy donors. PCR employed 60 Vbeta and 13 Jbeta primers. Using immunoSEQ multiplex PCR, the repertoire was profiled, and TCRdb retains in-frame clones only, with some absent. Found here are approximately 130,000 clones, 85% to 90% of them singletons; the top ten hold about 6.7%. Material for sequencing was PBMCs. The receptors shown here come from a woman aged 30 to 39 in good health and CMV-seropositive.

V usage is TRBV23-1 and J usage is TRBJ2-1, with TRBD2 matching over 8 bases. TRBV23-1 is marked as an open reading frame, function uncertain. The CDR3 contains 14 residues. The V segment lost 6 bases and the J segment 4 bases; nucleotides outside the gene matches: 5. In DNA, the CDR3 is TGCGCCAGCAGCTCCGGGGGGGAATACAATGAGCAGTTCTTC. It is translated as CASSSGGEYNEQFF.

This rearrangement joins TRBV30 to TRBJ1-2, with D possibly being TRBD1 (5 bases). CDR1 is GTSNPN and CDR2 is SVGIG in the germline V gene (reference sequence). The CDR3 extends over 15 amino acids. Deletions cut 0 bases from V and 1 base from J, with 12 bases between. In DNA, the CDR3 is TGTGCCTGGAGTGTTGGGGGGAGAGGTAACTATGGCTACACCTTC. It translates to CAWSVGGRGNYGYTF.

V and J are TRBV6-5 and TRBJ1-2; perhaps TRBD1 as D (6 bases). The V and J ends lost 7 bases and 7 bases respectively, with 16 bases between them. The germline V gene has CDR1 MNHEY and CDR2 SVGAGI. The CDR3 loop spans 13 amino acids. In nucleotides, the CDR3 is TGTGCCAGCACGACTGGGACACGGGGTGGCTACACCTTC. It yields the protein CASTTGTRGGYTF.